This TCR beta chain appears in the sequencing data of a study of blood T cell repertoires in COVID-19. Study as a whole: Acute and convalescent COVID-19 specimens originated in the United States, Italy and Spain.

V lost 4 bases, J lost 9 bases, and 16 bases lay in between. CDR3 size: 13 residues. Germline V gene data show CDR1 as SGHNT and CDR2 as YENEEA. TCRdb's copy holds only in-frame clones and misses some; the assay was immunoSEQ multiplex PCR. The sample yields about 21,000 clones, about four fifths seen once. The sequenced sample was peripheral blood. This chain connects TRBV11-3 to TRBJ2-7; tentative D call: TRBD2 (6 bases). This clonotype originated in a man older than 75 with acute or convalescent COVID-19. The CDR3 here is CASSSGDSSVQYF. The CDR3 nucleotides are TGTGCCAGCAGCTCCGGGGACTCCTCAGTGCAGTACTTC.